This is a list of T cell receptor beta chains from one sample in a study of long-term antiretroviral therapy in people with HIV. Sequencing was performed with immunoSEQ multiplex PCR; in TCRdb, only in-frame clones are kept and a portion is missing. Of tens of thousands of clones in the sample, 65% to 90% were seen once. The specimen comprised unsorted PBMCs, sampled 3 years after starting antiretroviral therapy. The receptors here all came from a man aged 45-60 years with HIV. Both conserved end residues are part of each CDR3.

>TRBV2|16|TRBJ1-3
CASSANRANSGNTIYF
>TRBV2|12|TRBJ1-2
CASRGEVGGYTF
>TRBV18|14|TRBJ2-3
CASSPKPNTDTQYF
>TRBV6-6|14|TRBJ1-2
CASSRRQGADGYTF
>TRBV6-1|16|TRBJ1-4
CASREYLRGRNEKLFF
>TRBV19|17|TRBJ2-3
CASSPRRGRKSTDTQYF
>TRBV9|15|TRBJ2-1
CASSVTPDGYNEQFF
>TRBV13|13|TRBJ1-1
CASSSGGAPEAFF
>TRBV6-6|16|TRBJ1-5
CASSSIDRGKREPQHF
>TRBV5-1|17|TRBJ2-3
CASSTNPGGFETDTQYF
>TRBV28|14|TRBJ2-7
CASSFHDYSYEQYF
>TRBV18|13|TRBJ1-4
CASRLATNEKLFF
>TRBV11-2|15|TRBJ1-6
CASSSNRGSGSPLHF
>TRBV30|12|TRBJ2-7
CAWSEAGLEQYF
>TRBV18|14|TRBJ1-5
CASSSRGGNQPQHF
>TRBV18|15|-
CASSPPVFRSYEQYF
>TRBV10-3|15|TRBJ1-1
CAIRTQGARDTEAFF
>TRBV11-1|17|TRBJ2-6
CASSFGRGLPGANVLTF
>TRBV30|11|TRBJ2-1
CAWSSIGEQFF
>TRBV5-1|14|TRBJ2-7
CASSPWGDRAEQYF
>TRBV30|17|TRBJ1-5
CALRAPGGGGSNQPQHF
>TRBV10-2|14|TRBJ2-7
CASKSETASYEQYF
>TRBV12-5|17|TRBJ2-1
CASGSSIAGVPYNEQFF
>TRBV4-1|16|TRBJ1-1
CASSQASGQSYTEAFF
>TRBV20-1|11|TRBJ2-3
CSARSTDTQYF
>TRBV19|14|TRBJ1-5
CASSITRGNQPQHF
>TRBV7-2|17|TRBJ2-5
CASSSGTGLSGRETQYF
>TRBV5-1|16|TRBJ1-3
CASSPTPVGSGNTIYF
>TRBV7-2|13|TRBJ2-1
CASSPLGQGEQFF
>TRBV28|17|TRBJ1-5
CASRTYRGKGEVQPQHF
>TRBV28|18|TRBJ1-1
CASSPSISMLRFGTEAFF
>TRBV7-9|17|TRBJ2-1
CASSLRGREGTYNEQFF
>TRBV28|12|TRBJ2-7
CASSFPRDEQYF
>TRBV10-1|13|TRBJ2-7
CASSAGGSYEQYF
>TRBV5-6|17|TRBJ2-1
CASSLGGRGVWYNEQFF
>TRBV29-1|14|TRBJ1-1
CSVEDGQRNTEAFF
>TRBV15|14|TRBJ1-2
CATSRDRGWYGYTF
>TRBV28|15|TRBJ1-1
CASSLSGYMNTEAFF
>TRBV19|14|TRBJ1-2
CASRDSGLYRGYTF
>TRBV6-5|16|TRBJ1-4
CASSYSTGAANEKLFF
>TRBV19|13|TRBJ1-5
CASTMTGTQPQHF
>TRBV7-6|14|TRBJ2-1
CASSQGLAWNEQFF
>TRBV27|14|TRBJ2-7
CASKGTGFGVQQYF
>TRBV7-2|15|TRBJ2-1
CASSLNWVGYNEQFF
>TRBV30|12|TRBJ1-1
CAWSPRQVEAFF
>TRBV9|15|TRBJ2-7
CASSVAGQGSHEQYF
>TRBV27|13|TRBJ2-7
CASSPSGAYEQYF
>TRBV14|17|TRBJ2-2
CASSQGTGVSSTGELFF
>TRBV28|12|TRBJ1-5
CASKESARPQHF
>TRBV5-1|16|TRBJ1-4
CASSSAPRGTNEKLFF
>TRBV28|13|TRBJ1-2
CASRPAGNYGYTF
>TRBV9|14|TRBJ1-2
CASSPTTGKAGYTF
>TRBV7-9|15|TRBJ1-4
CASSPAGTGNEKLFF
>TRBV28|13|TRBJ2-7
CASRINRVYEQYF
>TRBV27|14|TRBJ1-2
CASSLSRGDYGYTF
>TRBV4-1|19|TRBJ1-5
CASSQDYIGTGARGQPQHF
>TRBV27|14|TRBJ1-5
CASSPRGGNQPQHF
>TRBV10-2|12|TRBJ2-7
CASSGALYEQYF
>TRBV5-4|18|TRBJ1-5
CASSLDGGGLDTNQPQHF
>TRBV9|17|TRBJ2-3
CASSVGPAGDSTDTQYF